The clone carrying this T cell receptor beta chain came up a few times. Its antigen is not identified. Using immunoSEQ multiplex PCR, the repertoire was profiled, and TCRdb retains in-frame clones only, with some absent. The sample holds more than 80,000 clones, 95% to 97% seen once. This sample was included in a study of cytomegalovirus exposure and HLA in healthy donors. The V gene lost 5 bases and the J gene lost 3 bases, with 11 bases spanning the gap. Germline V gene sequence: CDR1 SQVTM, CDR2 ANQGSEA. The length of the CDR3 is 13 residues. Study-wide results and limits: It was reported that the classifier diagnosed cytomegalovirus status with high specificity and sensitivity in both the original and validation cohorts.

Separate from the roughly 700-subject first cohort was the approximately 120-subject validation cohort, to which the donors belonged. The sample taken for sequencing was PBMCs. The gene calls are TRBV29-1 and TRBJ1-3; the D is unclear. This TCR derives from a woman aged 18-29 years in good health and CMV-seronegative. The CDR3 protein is CSVWEARGNTIYF. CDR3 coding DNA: TGCAGCGTTTGGGAGGCACGTGGAAACACCATATATTTT.